This TCR beta chain was obtained from a study of patients and donors after allogeneic stem cell transplantation. The length of the CDR3 is 15 residues. V lost 6 bases, J lost 8 bases, and 10 bases stayed unmatched. The germline gives CDR1 MNHNS, CDR2 SASEGT. Each CDR3 protein is one row after TCRdb ran MiXCR on the RT-PCR reads. This sample has roughly 880,000 distinct CDR3 sequences; more than 15% occur once, and the top ten carry roughly 6%. This TCR was recovered from a human donor who was either an allogeneic HSCT recipient or a stem cell or donor lymphocyte infusion donor (not recorded which). It is not recorded whose cells these are; they may come from a transplant donor. The chain is built from TRBV6-1 and TRBJ2-1; 10 nucleotides agree with TRBD2. The sequenced sample was blood, either unsorted or a sorted T cell fraction (not recorded which). CDR3 nucleotides: TGTGCCAGCAGCCCGAGCGGGAGGGAGGTCGATGAGCAGTTCTTC. Its translation: CASSPSGREVDEQFF.